This TCR beta chain was documented in a study of early T cells in non-severe SARS-CoV-2 infection. Across the whole study: Chains were unpaired, as sequencing was done on bulk RNA from unsorted whole blood. Notes on the study in general: Missing private and CD4 specificities, VDJdb matching favored anti-spike CD8 responses.

Individual cDNA molecules received unique molecular identifiers. Using its own MiXCR run on the 5' RACE reads, TCRdb lists one record per CDR3 protein. This table has approximately 98,000 distinct CDR3 sequences, 9.5% to 13% appearing once. The V end was cut by 2 bases, the J end by 8 bases, with 13 bases between. Germline CDR1 LNHDA, CDR2 SQIVND (reference sequence). The CDR3 is 15 residues long. Comments on this clonotype: What it binds is unknown.

Material: whole blood. This TCR derives from an adult who was a healthcare worker with PCR-confirmed SARS-CoV-2 infection or an uninfected control (not recorded which). This chain connects TRBV19 to TRBJ1-6; perhaps TRBD1 as D (5 bases). The CDR3 here is CASSIWDGHDSPLHF. The CDR3 nucleotides are TGTGCCAGTAGTATATGGGACGGCCACGATTCACCCCTCCACTTT.